This TCR beta chain was obtained from a study of T cell responses to AZD1222 COVID-19 vaccine. Study-wide results and caveats: The study reported that nearly half of spike-specific TCRs target unmutated variant regions. Baseline seropositivity occurred in only 5 or 6 AZD1222 recipients. Repertoire samples came only from after the peak T cell response.

To note about this clone: Its antigen is unidentified.

CDR1 is SNHLY and CDR2 is FYNNEI in the germline V gene. The CDR3 runs to 14 residues. V was clipped by 3 bases and J by 8 bases, with 11 bases between them. Assay: immunoSEQ multiplex PCR; the TCRdb copy retains only in-frame clones and omits some. The table includes approximately 130,000 clones, around 86% detected once. Sample: peripheral blood, taken 28 days after the second AZD1222 dose. The J gene is TRBJ1-6, the V gene TRBV2; the D gene is possibly TRBD1 (6 bases). This receptor was obtained from an adult who received the AZD1222 COVID-19 vaccine. The CDR3 nucleotides read TGTGCCAGCAGTGACCAGGGGTTTTATTCACCCCTCCACTTT. It is translated as CASSDQGFYSPLHF.